Included here is one TCR beta chain sequence, with context. Germline values: CDR1 SGDLS, CDR2 YYNGEE. The CDR3 sequence is 14 residues long. V was shortened by 0 bases and J by 1 base, with 7 bases between the two germline ends. Assay used: immunoSEQ multiplex PCR; TCRdb lists only in-frame clones, some missing. This sample has about 52,000 clones, with under 98% found just once. This specimen belongs to a study of siplizumab effects on memory and regulatory T cells. The sample comprised naive CD4+ T cells sorted from blood. The TCR comes from a human donor in good health. The chain employs TRBV9 and TRBJ2-5; no reliable D call. CDR3 DNA: TGTGCCAGCAGCGTAGAGGCAGCCCAAGAGACCCAGTACTTC. Its translation is CASSVEAAQETQYF.